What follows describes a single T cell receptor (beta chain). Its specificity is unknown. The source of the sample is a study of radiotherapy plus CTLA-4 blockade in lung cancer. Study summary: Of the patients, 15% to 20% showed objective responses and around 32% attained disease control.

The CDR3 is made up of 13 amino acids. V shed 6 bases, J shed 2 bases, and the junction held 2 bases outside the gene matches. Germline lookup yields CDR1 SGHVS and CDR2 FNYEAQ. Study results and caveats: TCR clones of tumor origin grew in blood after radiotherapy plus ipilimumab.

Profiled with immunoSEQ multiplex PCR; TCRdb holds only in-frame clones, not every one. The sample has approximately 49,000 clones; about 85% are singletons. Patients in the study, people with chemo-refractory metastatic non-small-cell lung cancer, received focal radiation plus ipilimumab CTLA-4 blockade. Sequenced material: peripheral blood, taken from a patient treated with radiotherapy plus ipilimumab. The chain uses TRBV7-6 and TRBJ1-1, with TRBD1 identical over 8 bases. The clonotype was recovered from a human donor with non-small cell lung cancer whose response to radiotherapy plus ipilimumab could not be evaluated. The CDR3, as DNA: TGTGCCAGCAGGGACAGGGAAAACACTGAAGCTTTCTTT. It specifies CASRDRENTEAFF.